A single sample is the source of the 20 T cell receptor beta chains below, sequenced in a study of blood T cell repertoires in COVID-19. TCRdb's copy holds only in-frame clones and misses some; the assay was immunoSEQ multiplex PCR. The table includes about 130,000 clones, approximately 85% detected once. Sequenced input: peripheral blood. The receptors originated from a man aged 25 to 45 with COVID-19, enrolled during active disease.

V is TRBV7-9 and J is TRBJ1-2, with 10 bases aligning to TRBD1. Germline V lookup: CDR1 SEHNR, CDR2 FQNEAQ (reference sequence). The CDR3 consists of 17 residues. V lost 4 bases, J lost 8 bases, and 16 bases stayed unmatched. CDR3 coding DNA: TGTGCCAGCAGCTCAACGCCCCTCGGGACAGGGGTTTCGGGCTACACCTTC. This codes for CASSSTPLGTGVSGYTF.

The CDR3: CASSPQGVNGYTF. CDR3 nucleotides: TGTGCCAGCAGTCCACAGGGGGTCAATGGCTACACCTTC. The V gene is TRBV9, the J gene TRBJ1-2, with TRBD1 matching over 8 bases. The ends lost 5 bases at V and 6 bases at J; junction bases unmatched: 6. Germline V CDR1 and CDR2: SGDLS, YYNGEE. The CDR3 consists of 13 residues. Using reference TRBV9 and TRBJ1-2 for the parts outside the CDR3, the full variable domain is DSGVTQTPKHLITATGQRVTLRCSPRSGDLSVYWYQQSLDQGLQFLIQYYNGEERAKGNILERFSAQQFPDLHSELNLSSLELGDSALYFCASSPQGVNGYTFGSGTRLTVV.

This clone was found a few times. This chain joins TRBV27 and TRBJ2-3; 8 positions agree with TRBD2. The CDR3 extends over 16 amino acids. Germline V CDR1 and CDR2: MNHEY, SMNVEV (reference sequence). V lost 6 bases to trimming and J lost 0 bases; unmatched junction nucleotides: 8. The CDR3 is CASSRLAYSSTDTQYF. As DNA, the CDR3 is TGTGCCAGCAGCCGACTAGCGTACTCTAGCACAGATACGCAGTATTTT.

J is TRBJ2-2 and V is TRBV7-2, with 11 bases aligning to TRBD2. Trimming removed 3 bases from V and 7 bases from J; junction bases left unmatched: 4. The CDR3 totals 15 residues. The germline CDR1 and CDR2 sequences are SGHTA and FQGNSA. This CDR3 reads CASSFSGGAVGELFF. CDR3 DNA sequence: TGTGCCAGCAGCTTTAGCGGGGGGGCCGTCGGGGAGCTGTTTTTT.

The chain employs TRBV28 and TRBJ2-3; 13 nucleotides match TRBD2. The germline CDR1 and CDR2 sequences are MDHEN and SYDVKM. Germline trimming cut 2 bases from V and 2 bases from J; bases unmatched to any gene: 13. This CDR3 is 20 amino acids long. In DNA, the CDR3 is TGTGCCAGCAGTTTAGAACGTTTCAGGACTAGCGGGGGATACACAGATACGCAGTATTTT. Protein: CASSLERFRTSGGYTDTQYF.

This clone appeared once. The chain has TRBV25-1 and TRBJ2-3; 10 bases match TRBD2. Germline CDR1 MGHDK, CDR2 SYGVNS. The V segment lost 5 bases and the J segment 0 bases; nucleotides outside the gene matches: 2. This CDR3 contains 15 residues. The CDR3 protein is CASSRLAGSTDTQYF. In nucleotides, the CDR3 is TGTGCCAGCAGTAGACTAGCGGGTAGCACAGATACGCAGTATTTT.

The gene calls are TRBV4-1 and TRBJ1-6, with 11 positions matching TRBD1. Germline trimming cut 5 bases from V and 4 bases from J; bases unmatched to any gene: 10. The CDR3 sequence is 18 residues long. Germline loops: CDR1 MGHRA, CDR2 YSYEKL. The chain's CDR3 is CASSKGWDRGYYNSPLHF. Here the CDR3 DNA reads TGCGCCAGCAGCAAGGGCTGGGACAGGGGGTATTATAATTCACCCCTCCACTTT.

V and J are TRBV4-1 and TRBJ2-5, with D possibly being TRBD1 (5 bases). Germline-derived CDR1 and CDR2 are MGHRA and YSYEKL. The CDR3 is 14 residues long. The V end was cut by 1 base, the J end by 5 bases, with 11 bases between. CDR3 bases: TGCGCCAGCAGCCAAGTCCAGGGTATGGAGACCCAGTACTTC. It translates to CASSQVQGMETQYF.

This chain links TRBV6-6 with TRBJ1-1, with TRBD1 matching over 9 bases. Germline V gene lookup returns CDR1 MNHNY and CDR2 SVGAGI (reference sequence). After removal of 5 bases from V and 3 bases from J, the junction contained 4 bases not matched to a gene. This CDR3 is built from 14 residues. CDR3 amino acids: CASSPRTGDTEAFF. In DNA, the CDR3 is TGTGCCAGCAGTCCCCGGACAGGGGACACTGAAGCTTTCTTT.

The chain combines TRBV7-9 with TRBJ2-3; 11 positions match TRBD2. Losses at the gene ends were 1 base for V and 2 bases for J; bases not matched to a gene: 5. The CDR3 has 17 amino acids. The germline gives CDR1 SEHNR, CDR2 FQNEAQ (reference sequence). CDR3 bases: TGTGCCAGCAGCTTAGTGGGACTAGCGGAGGACACAGATACGCAGTATTTT. Translating it yields CASSLVGLAEDTDTQYF. Full variable domain (outside the CDR3, taken from reference TRBV7-9 and TRBJ2-3): DTGVSQNPRHKITKRGQNVTFRCDPISEHNRLYWYRQTLGQGPEFLTYFQNEAQLEKSRLLSDRFSAERPKGSFSTLEIQRTEQGDSAMYLCASSLVGLAEDTDTQYFGPGTRLTVL.

V usage is TRBV5-4 and J usage is TRBJ2-3, with 10 bases fitting TRBD2. The CDR3 runs to 16 residues. The germline CDR1 and CDR2 sequences are SGHNT and YYREEE (reference sequence). The V segment lost 0 bases and the J segment 1 base; nucleotides outside the gene matches: 2. CDR3 in DNA: TGTGCCAGCAGCTTGGAAGGACTAGCGGGCACAGATACGCAGTATTTT. It is translated as CASSLEGLAGTDTQYF.

The chain carries TRBV5-5 and TRBJ1-3; TRBD1 matches 8 bases. CDR3 length equals 14 residues. The trim removed 4 bases at V and 7 bases at J, leaving 7 bases unmatched. Germline V gene data show CDR1 as SGHKS and CDR2 as YYEKEE (reference sequence). The CDR3 spells CASSPDRAGNTIYF. The DNA for the CDR3 is TGTGCCAGCAGCCCGGACAGGGCCGGGAACACCATATATTTT.

This sequence joins TRBV9 and TRBJ2-7, with TRBD2 matching over 10 bases. The germline V gene encodes CDR1 SGDLS and CDR2 YYNGEE. Trimming cost V 0 bases and J 5 bases; bases outside gene matches: 5. The CDR3 length is 15 residues. This CDR3 is CASSVGLLAGHEQYF. The CDR3 DNA reads as TGTGCCAGCAGCGTAGGGCTACTAGCGGGACACGAGCAGTACTTC. Full variable domain (outside the CDR3, taken from reference TRBV9 and TRBJ2-7): DSGVTQTPKHLITATGQRVTLRCSPRSGDLSVYWYQQSLDQGLQFLIQYYNGEERAKGNILERFSAQQFPDLHSELNLSSLELGDSALYFCASSVGLLAGHEQYFGPGTRLTVT.

This chain joins TRBV29-1 and TRBJ1-1; D might be TRBD1 (6 bases). CDR3 size: 14 residues. CDR1 and CDR2 (germline): SQVTM, ANQGSEA. Trimming took off 6 bases at V and 0 bases at J, with 14 bases between the two ends. As DNA, the CDR3 is TGCAGCGTCAAACAGGGAAACATGAACACTGAAGCTTTCTTT. This gives the protein CSVKQGNMNTEAFF.

This clone was seen at least ten times. The DNA of the CDR3 is TGCGCCAGCAACAGGGGGGATAACTACGAGCAGTACTTC. Amino acid sequence: CASNRGDNYEQYF. J is TRBJ2-7 and V is TRBV5-1, with TRBD1 identical over 8 bases. Germline CDR1 reads SGHRS; CDR2 reads YFSETQ. The CDR3 has 13 amino acids. After removal of 6 bases from V and 3 bases from J, the junction contained 5 bases not matched to a gene.

This chain connects TRBV6-5 to TRBJ1-5, with TRBD1 matching 11 bases. Germline trimming cut 8 bases from V and 6 bases from J; bases unmatched to any gene: 9. The CDR3 has 15 residues. CDR1 and CDR2 (germline): MNHEY, SVGAGI. CDR3 region: CASFYGQGAFQPQHF. The DNA of the CDR3 is TGTGCCAGCTTTTACGGACAGGGGGCTTTTCAGCCCCAGCATTTT.

The chain carries TRBV28 and TRBJ1-2; D might be TRBD1 (6 bases). Germline assignment: CDR1 MDHEN and CDR2 SYDVKM. The CDR3 loop spans 13 amino acids. Trimming cost V 6 bases and J 3 bases, with 11 bases left between them. The CDR3 loop is CASRSDSYYGYTF. Written as DNA, the CDR3 is TGTGCCAGCAGATCGGACAGCTACTATGGCTACACCTTC.

This chain uses TRBV29-1 with TRBJ1-5, with 8 positions matching TRBD1. The germline V gene encodes CDR1 SQVTM and CDR2 ANQGSEA. This CDR3 is 14 amino acids long. Trimming removed 2 bases from V and 4 bases from J; junction bases left unmatched: 4. CDR3 protein: CSVESDRDNQPQHF. The CDR3 DNA sequence: TGCAGCGTTGAATCGGACAGGGATAATCAGCCCCAGCATTTT.

The DNA of the CDR3 is TGTGCCAGCAGCGACACAATATATGAAGCTTTCTTT. This codes for CASSDTIYEAFF. The V and J genes are TRBV11-3 and TRBJ1-1, with D hard to call. Germline CDR1 and CDR2: SGHNT and YENEEA. This CDR3 region has 12 residues. V lost 5 bases to trimming and J lost 7 bases, with 11 bases between them.

The V and J genes are TRBV5-6 and TRBJ2-7, with D tentatively TRBD2 (6 bases). Germline assignment: CDR1 SGHDT and CDR2 YYEEEE. The CDR3 has 13 amino acids. The V and J ends lost 2 bases and 6 bases respectively, with 12 bases between them. As DNA, the CDR3 is TGTGCCAGCAGCTTCCCGGGGACTGGCGAGCAGTACTTC. Translating gives CASSFPGTGEQYF. The whole variable domain, remainder taken from reference TRBV5-6 and TRBJ2-7, is DAGVTQSPTHLIKTRGQQVTLRCSPKSGHDTVSWYQQALGQGPQFIFQYYEEEERQRGNFPDRFSGHQFPNYSSELNVNALLLGDSALYLCASSFPGTGEQYFGPGTRLTVT.